This TCR beta chain stems from a study of cytomegalovirus exposure and HLA in healthy donors. Study observations and caveats: Earlier analysis found most TCR beta V segments productive about 90% or about 30% of the time. Cytomegalovirus-associated status was assigned to approximately 160 TCR beta chains. Most likely, a cluster of highly shared sequence variants arose as a sequencing artifact.

The primer mix had 60 Vbeta and 13 Jbeta primers. Using immunoSEQ multiplex PCR, the repertoire was profiled, and TCRdb retains in-frame clones only, with some absent. This sample has around 150,000 clones, with around 80% found just once. Between the trimmed V and J ends, which lost 0 bases and 5 bases, there was a span of 10 bases. CDR3 size: 15 residues. The V gene's germline CDR1 is MNHNY and CDR2 SVGAGI (reference sequence). Remarks on this clone: Its target is not known.

The chain recombines TRBV6-6 with TRBJ1-4; the D is unclear. Sequenced material: PBMCs. The source of this sequence is a man aged 18 to 30 in good health and CMV-seropositive. DNA of the CDR3: TGTGCCAGCAGTTACTCGAGGGCAAGGAATGAAAAACTGTTTTTT. Its translation: CASSYSRARNEKLFF.